This TCR beta chain was sequenced for a study of blood T cell repertoires in COVID-19 (dated by TCRdb to 2018 to 2020). Looking at the study overall: Samples from collaborators originated in the United States, Italy and Spain and spanned both the acute and convalescent phases of COVID-19. The material from the prospective study consisted of cDNA or gDNA derived from T cells, B-cell-depleted T cells, or PBMCs. Sample metadata almost always included a de-identified subject ID, COVID-19 status, age in years and sex. Samples came from the ongoing ImmuneRACE study (first 160 participants) plus 1,254 subjects from 6 global collaborators. Deeply sampled blood TCRbeta repertoires from subjects exposed to, actively infected with, or recovered from COVID-19 were included in the dataset. A freely available public database, intended as a resource for researchers studying the immune response to SARS-CoV-2, is where the repertoires were released. Where available, HLA class I and class II types were taken from metadata supplied by the sample provider and were not determined by assay-based typing. What the research found in general, with its limitations: How much clinical and demographic metadata was included differed by source and by participant, and the metadata was provided uncurated.

TCRbeta CDR3 regions were amplified from genomic DNA by means of the immunoSEQ Assay, a bias-controlled multiplex PCR. Per the original workflow: Nucleated cell counts per sample were estimated from amplification of reference gene primers within the assay. To quantify the absolute abundance of each unique TCRbeta CDR3 rearrangement, sequence reads were collapsed and filtered. For each sample, productive Simpson clonality was calculated by taking the square root of Simpson's diversity index across productive rearrangements. TCRdb obtained this table from immuneACCESS and retained in-frame rearrangements with V and J assigned. These tables miss some clones; where compared with another copy, unresolved V genes account for less than half of the shortfall, and the remainder is unexplained. D and trimming were read from the DNA, whereas the V and J calls and clone size are those reported in that table. The sample profile shows roughly 400,000 clones; about 88% of them were found once. The ten largest account for 1.4% of the sample.

In the prospective study, participants were roughly 18 to 89 years old, resided in about two dozen geographic areas of the United States, and were enrolled through a virtual design. Cohort assignment in the prospective study relied on participant-reported clinical history from a screening survey and a study questionnaire. Exposed participants were defined as having been in contact with someone with a PCR-confirmed or clinician-diagnosed COVID-19 case within 2 weeks of study entry. Mobile phlebotomists in the prospective study collected whole blood, serum and a nasopharyngeal or oropharyngeal swab from every participant. Prospective study participants could optionally give additional blood draws and questionnaires over an approximately two-month period. Prospective study blood samples were shipped either frozen or at room temperature before DNA extraction. Inclusive of the bounding cysteine and phenylalanine, the CDR3 is 15 residues long. The kept DNA is CDR3 alone, 45 bases in frame from the first base. The germline V gene gives CDR1 as SGHNT and CDR2 as YENEEA. Trimming accounts for 0 bases at V and 6 bases at J, while the number of junction bases matched to no gene is 3.

Turning to this clone: Its antigen is unknown. No base quality values were provided; no much bigger clone lies one nucleotide off.

This sequence uses TRBV11-3 and TRBJ2-1; the junction holds 9 bases that match TRBD2. The clonotype originates from a woman under 30 who had been exposed to COVID-19. The sample consisted of PBMCs or T cells enriched from blood (not recorded which). The DNA reads as follows: TGTGCCAGCAGCTTAGAGGGACTAGCAGGCAATGAGCAGTTCTTC. It is translated as CASSLEGLAGNEQFF.